Listed here are 21 T cell receptor beta chains from one sample, sequenced in a study of molecular identifiers for immune sequencing clone quantification. TCRdb ran MiXCR on the PCR reads and lists one entry per CDR3 protein. The repertoire includes about 500,000 distinct CDR3 sequences, about a quarter of them detected once, and approximately 0.76% sits in the top ten. The sample consisted of naive CD8+ T cells from blood, with Jurkat cell RNA spiked in. Subset noted: FACS-sorted CD8+CD4-CCR7+CD45RA+ naive T cells. The receptors come from a human donor in good health. Some libraries in this study had Jurkat cell RNA spiked in.

This rearrangement joins TRBV7-2 to TRBJ2-7; TRBD2 agrees at 12 bases. This CDR3 spans 15 amino acids. After removal of 4 bases from V and 4 bases from J, the junction contained 5 bases not matched to a gene. The germline V gene encodes CDR1 SGHTA and CDR2 FQGNSA. The CDR3: CASSYTSGGRYEQYF. The CDR3 DNA is TGTGCCAGCAGCTACACTAGCGGGGGGCGGTACGAGCAGTACTTC.

For this clonotype: A read error is possible here, since a much larger clone lies one base away. The chain is built from TRBV6-1 and TRBJ1-1, with a weak D call TRBD1 (6 bases). CDR1 is MNHNS and CDR2 is SASEGT in the germline V gene. The CDR3 has 14 amino acids. V lost 0 bases and J 7 bases, leaving 12 bases between the germline ends. In DNA form, the CDR3 reads TGTGCCAGCAGTGAAGCGGGGGCAGGTAGTGAAGCTTTCTTT. It yields the protein CASSEAGAGSEAFF.

Concerning this clonotype: A read error may be the cause here, since a much bigger clone is one base away. The genes are TRBV14 and TRBJ2-3; no reliable D call. V was cut by 1 base and J by 0 bases, with 8 bases left in between. Germline V gene sequence: CDR1 SGHDN, CDR2 FVKESK. CDR3 size: 15 residues. Written as DNA, the CDR3 is TGTGCCAGCAGCCAAGTAGTGGGAAGCACAGATACGCAGTATTTT. This sequence encodes CASSQVVGSTDTQYF. Supplemented by reference TRBV14 and TRBJ2-3, the full variable domain reads EAGVTQFPSHSVIEKGQTVTLRCDPISGHDNLYWYRRVMGKEIKFLLHFVKESKQDESGMPNNRFLAERTGGTYSTLKVQPAELEDSGVYFCASSQVVGSTDTQYFGPGTRLTVL.

This chain links TRBV5-1 with TRBJ2-7; D is undetermined. CDR3 size: 14 residues. Germline CDR1 SGHRS, CDR2 YFSETQ. The V gene lost 4 bases and the J gene lost 5 bases, with 16 bases spanning the gap. The CDR3 sequence: CASSPYPDSHEQYF. The CDR3 nucleotides read TGCGCCAGCAGCCCCTATCCAGATTCCCACGAGCAGTACTTC.

The chain employs TRBV28 and TRBJ2-5; 8 nucleotides match TRBD1. V was pared by 1 base and J by 3 bases, with 7 bases of the junction left unmatched. CDR3 length equals 16 residues. The V gene's germline CDR1 is MDHEN and CDR2 SYDVKM. CDR3 region: CASSLLLGTGEETQYF. DNA of the CDR3: TGTGCCAGCAGTTTATTATTAGGGACAGGTGAAGAGACCCAGTACTTC.

This clonotype has a handful of counts. The chain uses TRBV3-1 and TRBJ2-3; either TRBD1 or TRBD2 may fit D (5 bases each). The V gene lost 1 base and the J gene lost 5 bases, with 13 bases spanning the gap. The CDR3 is 15 amino acids. Germline V gene data show CDR1 as LGHDT and CDR2 as YNNKEL (reference sequence). The DNA of the CDR3 is TGTGCCAGCAGCCAAGTCTCCGGGGCAGGAGATACGCAGTATTTT. It codes for CASSQVSGAGDTQYF.

This clonotype was recorded a few times. Possible read error: a much larger clone is one base away. The V and J genes are TRBV7-9 and TRBJ2-7; the D is unclear. The V and J ends lost 0 bases and 5 bases respectively, with 8 bases between them. CDR1 is SEHNR, CDR2 FQNEAQ, per germline (reference sequence). The CDR3 loop spans 13 amino acids. The CDR3 is CASSLAPGHEQYF. The CDR3 region has the DNA TGTGCCAGCAGCTTAGCGCCGGGCCACGAGCAGTACTTC.

Notes on this clonotype: A much more abundant neighbour one base away suggests this may be a read error. The genes are TRBV20-1 and TRBJ2-2, with D possibly TRBD1 on 5 matching bases. The CDR3 length is 14 residues. In germline, CDR1 is DFQATT, CDR2 SNEGSKA (reference sequence). V was clipped by 6 bases and J by 4 bases, with 15 bases between them. CDR3 amino acids: CSASGRASTGELFF. CDR3 DNA: TGCAGTGCCTCTGGCAGGGCCAGCACCGGGGAGCTGTTTTTT.

J is TRBJ2-3 and V is TRBV7-3, with D unresolved. The CDR3 contains 13 residues. Germline assignment: CDR1 SGHTA and CDR2 FQGTGA. The ends were cut back, 4 bases at V and 5 bases at J, with 10 bases in the middle. For the CDR3, the DNA is TGTGCCAGCAGCTCCTATCTAGGAGATACGCAGTATTTT. The encoded protein is CASSSYLGDTQYF.

V and J are TRBV21-1 and TRBJ2-4; TRBD2 is the table's D call and was not checked against the DNA. TRBV21-1 is reported as a pseudogene. The CDR3 covers 22 residues. DNA for the CDR3: TGTGCCAGCAGCAAGGAGAGAAAGGGACTAGCGGGGGATTTTCTAGCCAAAAACATTCAGTACTTC. The encoded protein is CASSKERKGLAGDFLAKNIQYF.

A note on this clonotype: With a much larger clone just one base away, this may be a read error. The V call is TRBV29-1, the J call TRBJ2-5, with D tentatively TRBD1 or TRBD2 (5 bases each). CDR1 is SQVTM and CDR2 is ANQGSEA in the germline V gene. Trimming removed 4 bases at V and 7 bases at J, with 13 bases between. CDR3 size: 12 residues. CDR3 in amino acids: CSVVVSGGTQYF. In nucleotides, the CDR3 is TGCAGCGTTGTGGTATCTGGGGGGACCCAGTACTTC.

The chain is built from TRBV7-2 and TRBJ2-3; TRBD2 agrees at 7 bases. The V gene end was trimmed by 5 bases and the J gene end by 4 bases; junction bases not matched to a gene: 3. Germline V gene sequence: CDR1 SGHTA, CDR2 FQGNSA. This CDR3 has 13 amino acids. The CDR3 loop is CASSMGGADTQYF. CDR3 bases: TGTGCCAGCAGCATGGGGGGGGCAGATACGCAGTATTTT.

This chain links TRBV9 with TRBJ2-1; TRBD1 matches at 7 bases. CDR1 is SGDLS and CDR2 is YYNGEE in the germline V gene. This CDR3 contains 16 residues. Trimming removed 0 bases from V and 2 bases from J; junction bases left unmatched: 5. The CDR3 nucleotides read TGTGCCAGCAGCGTAGGAGACAGGGTACCCTACAATGAGCAGTTCTTC. This codes for CASSVGDRVPYNEQFF.

The rearrangement links TRBV4-1 to TRBJ2-7, with D possibly matching TRBD2 (6 bases). V was pared by 1 base and J by 4 bases, with 17 bases between. This CDR3 comprises 16 residues. Germline V gives CDR1 MGHRA, CDR2 YSYEKL. The chain's CDR3 is CASSQGYGGVGYEQYF. CDR3 in DNA: TGCGCCAGCAGCCAAGGGTACGGCGGGGTTGGGTACGAGCAGTACTTC.

This clonotype was observed many times. As DNA, the CDR3 is TGTGCCAGCAGCGACAGGGTTTACGAGCAGTACTTC. Its translation is CASSDRVYEQYF. V gene TRBV6-5 combines with J gene TRBJ2-7; 7 bases map to TRBD1. The CDR3 is 12 residues long. V gave up 6 bases and J gave up 4 bases; unmatched junction bases: 3. Looked up from germline, CDR1 is MNHEY and CDR2 is SVGAGI.

The chain combines TRBV2 with TRBJ1-1; D is ambiguous. Germline CDR1 is SNHLY and CDR2 is FYNNEI. Deletions cut 3 bases from V and 1 base from J, with 12 bases between. This CDR3 has 15 residues. The CDR3 region has the DNA TGTGCCAGCAGTGATTACGGCAGCTCGAACACTGAAGCTTTCTTT. Translation gives CASSDYGSSNTEAFF.

This chain joins TRBV4-3 and TRBJ2-3; TRBD2 is a possible D gene (7 bases). CDR3 length: 18 amino acids. Trimming took 0 bases from V and 2 from J, leaving 18 bases between them. CDR1 LGHNA and CDR2 YSLEER come from the germline V gene. The CDR3 is CASSQDGGALAPTDTQYF. The CDR3 coding sequence is TGCGCCAGCAGCCAAGATGGGGGGGCCCTGGCCCCCACAGATACGCAGTATTTT.

This clonotype was seen a handful of times. The chain has TRBV4-2 and TRBJ2-3, with 9 nucleotides matching TRBD2. Germline CDR1 is LGHNA and CDR2 is YNFKEQ. The CDR3 runs to 17 residues. The trim removed 0 bases at V and 5 bases at J, leaving 9 bases unmatched. The CDR3 here is CASSQEMAGGPIDTQYF. The CDR3 DNA reads TGTGCCAGCAGCCAAGAAATGGCGGGAGGGCCAATAGATACGCAGTATTTT.

This clonotype was detected a few times. The chain is built from TRBV6-2 or TRBV6-3 and TRBJ2-7; 7 bases match TRBD1. The trim removed 2 bases at V and 2 bases at J, leaving 9 bases unmatched. Germline V gene lookup returns CDR1 MNHEY and CDR2 SVGEGT. The CDR3 contains 16 residues. The CDR3 DNA is TGTGCCAGCAGTTACACCGACAGGGCCGACGCCTACGAGCAGTACTTC. Translating gives CASSYTDRADAYEQYF.

The chain employs TRBV3-2 and TRBJ1-2; TRBD1 was called by the table and not checked on the DNA. TRBV3-2 is reported as a pseudogene. The CDR3 totals 16 residues. The CDR3 reads CASSQSFKGASYGYTF. The DNA for the CDR3 is TGTGCCAGCAGCCAAAGTTTCAAAGGGGCGAGCTATGGCTACACCTTC.

For this clonotype: Relative to the germline gene, one junction end is altered; a read error may explain this. The rearrangement uses TRBV7-2 and TRBJ2-5; possible D gene TRBD2, 5 bases. The CDR3 has 14 residues. CDR1 is SGHTA, CDR2 FQGNSA, per germline. For the CDR3, the DNA is TGTGCCAGCAGCGTAGCGCCCCTGCCCGAGACCCAGTACTTC. As protein: CASSVAPLPETQYF.